Below, 5 T cell receptor beta chains from the same sample are listed, as sequenced in a study of T cells in Graves' hyperthyroidism and ophthalmopathy. RNA transcripts served as the template for amplifying TCR beta CDR3 regions. TCR CDR3 underwent first-round RT-PCR with the HTBI primer set. TCRdb re-called the multiplex PCR reads with MiXCR, one entry per CDR3 protein. The repertoire holds around 580,000 distinct CDR3 sequences, with approximately 15% as singletons. Specimen: blood. Receptors originate from a woman aged 18-29 years with Graves' hyperthyroidism.

This clonotype was seen many times. V is TRBV2 and J is TRBJ2-7, with TRBD1 as a possible D gene (6 bases). Trimming cost V 5 bases and J 2 bases, with 10 bases left between them. CDR3 size: 13 residues. Germline lookup yields CDR1 SNHLY and CDR2 FYNNEI. In DNA form, the CDR3 reads TGTGCCAGCAGTCCCGACAGGACCTACGAGCAGTACTTC. Translating it yields CASSPDRTYEQYF.

In this sample, this clonotype turned up a few times. This chain links TRBV7-2 with TRBJ1-2; 7 bases agree with TRBD1. Losses at the gene ends were 0 bases for V and 4 bases for J; bases not matched to a gene: 8. Germline CDR1 is SGHTA and CDR2 is FQGNSA. The CDR3 extends over 16 amino acids. The CDR3 is CASSLATTGTVYGYTF. In nucleotides, the CDR3 is TGTGCCAGCAGCTTAGCGACGACCGGGACAGTCTATGGCTACACCTTC.

The chain employs TRBV29-1 and TRBJ1-1, with D unresolved. The V end was cut by 2 bases, the J end by 6 bases, with 4 bases between. The length of the CDR3 is 10 residues. CDR1 SQVTM and CDR2 ANQGSEA come from the germline V gene. In DNA, the CDR3 is TGCAGCGTTGAAATGCCTGAAGCTTTCTTT. It yields the protein CSVEMPEAFF. Full variable domain (remainder filled in from reference TRBV29-1 and TRBJ1-1): SAVISQKPSRDICQRGTSLTIQCQVDSQVTMMFWYRQQPGQSLTLIATANQGSEATYESGFVIDKFPISRPNLTFSTLTVSNMSPEDSSIYLCSVEMPEAFFGQGTRLTVV.

This clonotype occurred many times. The J gene is TRBJ1-2, the V gene TRBV29-1; no clear D. The germline V and J ends were trimmed by 7 bases and 0 bases, with 15 bases remaining between them. Germline CDR1 is SQVTM and CDR2 is ANQGSEA. There are 14 residues in the CDR3. CDR3 sequence (DNA): TGCAGCGCCGTACCGGGCAACACTAACTATGGCTACACCTTC. It yields the protein CSAVPGNTNYGYTF. The complete variable domain, with remaining parts taken from reference TRBV29-1 and TRBJ1-2, reads SAVISQKPSRDICQRGTSLTIQCQVDSQVTMMFWYRQQPGQSLTLIATANQGSEATYESGFVIDKFPISRPNLTFSTLTVSNMSPEDSSIYLCSAVPGNTNYGYTFGSGTRLTVV.

This clonotype was found many times. This chain connects TRBV28 to TRBJ2-3; the D gene is possibly TRBD2 (6 bases). The germline V gene encodes CDR1 MDHEN and CDR2 SYDVKM. The CDR3 runs to 13 residues. V lost 10 bases and J lost 1, with 12 bases in between. The chain's CDR3 is CATTRGGTDTQYF. The DNA for the CDR3 is TGTGCCACCACTCGCGGGGGCACAGATACGCAGTATTTT.